The rows below give T cell receptor beta chains drawn from one sample of a study of PD-1 blockade in classical Hodgkin lymphoma. The method was immunoSEQ multiplex PCR; TCRdb's version includes in-frame clones alone and lacks a portion of them. This sample has 57,000 or so clones, with 88% found just once. Sequenced here: peripheral blood mononuclear cells (PBMCs), sampled at baseline. The receptor source for this set is a human donor with classical Hodgkin lymphoma. The CDR3 runs from the conserved cysteine through the conserved F or W. Each record gives: J gene, CDR3 length, V gene, CDR3 protein.

j_gene: TRBJ2-5
len: 13
v_gene: TRBV5-1
CDR3aa: CASSPRGQETQYF

j_gene: TRBJ1-1
len: 12
v_gene: TRBV27
CDR3aa: CASSKVGTEAFF

j_gene: TRBJ1-5
len: 15
v_gene: TRBV6-5
CDR3aa: CASRPLTGVNQPQHF

j_gene: TRBJ1-1
len: 13
v_gene: TRBV6-4
CDR3aa: CASSDGENTEAFF

j_gene: TRBJ2-7
len: 14
v_gene: TRBV10-3
CDR3aa: CAIRAVDKTYEQYF

j_gene: TRBJ2-7
len: 17
v_gene: TRBV5-1
CDR3aa: CASTPYDQGDRGVEQYF

j_gene: TRBJ2-1
len: 14
v_gene: TRBV6-5
CDR3aa: CASSYQGSGNEQFF

j_gene: TRBJ1-1
len: 18
v_gene: TRBV4-3
CDR3aa: CASSQDRTGGRVATEAFF

j_gene: TRBJ2-1
len: 16
v_gene: TRBV9
CDR3aa: CASSVEGRPSYNEQFF

j_gene: TRBJ1-6
len: 18
v_gene: TRBV30
CDR3aa: CAWSQSIPGSSYNSPLHF

j_gene: TRBJ2-7
len: 16
v_gene: TRBV18
CDR3aa: CASSPRPGQSSYEQYF

j_gene: TRBJ1-5
len: 14
v_gene: TRBV10-3
CDR3aa: CAISEQNSNQPQHF

j_gene: TRBJ1-2
len: 14
v_gene: TRBV10-2
CDR3aa: CASSEARRNYGYTF

j_gene: TRBJ1-3
len: 15
v_gene: TRBV19
CDR3aa: CATMETSGVGNTIYF

j_gene: TRBJ2-2
len: 13
v_gene: TRBV6-4
CDR3aa: CARETGLTRGAVF

j_gene: TRBJ1-1
len: 16
v_gene: TRBV6-6
CDR3aa: CASSYFTLGADTEAFF

j_gene: TRBJ2-3
len: 16
v_gene: TRBV29-1
CDR3aa: CSVAWTSGGAEDTQYF

j_gene: TRBJ2-1
len: 15
v_gene: TRBV5-1
CDR3aa: CASSIRTSGHNEQFF

j_gene: TRBJ1-5
len: 14
v_gene: TRBV30
CDR3aa: CAWSTGVGNQPQHF

j_gene: TRBJ2-5
len: 14
v_gene: TRBV4-1
CDR3aa: CASSQLGVRETQYF

j_gene: TRBJ1-1
len: 17
v_gene: TRBV19
CDR3aa: CASSPFNRGGVNTEAFF

j_gene: TRBJ2-1
len: 15
v_gene: TRBV4-2
CDR3aa: CASTEVKGLDNEQFF

j_gene: TRBJ2-7
len: 12
v_gene: TRBV11-2
CDR3aa: CASSQQGDEQYF

j_gene: TRBJ2-3
len: 17
v_gene: TRBV5-6
CDR3aa: CASSPSVAGADTDTQYF

j_gene: TRBJ2-1
len: 13
v_gene: TRBV5-1
CDR3aa: CASRDRSDNEQFF

j_gene: TRBJ1-1
len: 14
v_gene: TRBV18
CDR3aa: CASSPPSRGAEAFF

j_gene: TRBJ2-7
len: 14
v_gene: TRBV11-2
CDR3aa: CASSPIGTRGEQYF

j_gene: TRBJ2-3
len: 15
v_gene: TRBV30
CDR3aa: CAWSGLAGGTDTQYF

j_gene: TRBJ2-7
len: 15
v_gene: TRBV19
CDR3aa: CASSMGTGLSYEQYF

j_gene: TRBJ1-1
len: 15
v_gene: TRBV7-2
CDR3aa: CASSLGGQLNTEAFF

j_gene: -
len: 13
v_gene: TRBV27
CDR3aa: CASGQGAGYEQYF

j_gene: TRBJ1-6
len: 15
v_gene: TRBV19
CDR3aa: CASTLAQANNSPLHF

j_gene: TRBJ2-3
len: 16
v_gene: TRBV27
CDR3aa: CASSLRQGLSTDTQYF

j_gene: TRBJ2-3
len: 14
v_gene: TRBV13
CDR3aa: CASSLGGGTDTQYF